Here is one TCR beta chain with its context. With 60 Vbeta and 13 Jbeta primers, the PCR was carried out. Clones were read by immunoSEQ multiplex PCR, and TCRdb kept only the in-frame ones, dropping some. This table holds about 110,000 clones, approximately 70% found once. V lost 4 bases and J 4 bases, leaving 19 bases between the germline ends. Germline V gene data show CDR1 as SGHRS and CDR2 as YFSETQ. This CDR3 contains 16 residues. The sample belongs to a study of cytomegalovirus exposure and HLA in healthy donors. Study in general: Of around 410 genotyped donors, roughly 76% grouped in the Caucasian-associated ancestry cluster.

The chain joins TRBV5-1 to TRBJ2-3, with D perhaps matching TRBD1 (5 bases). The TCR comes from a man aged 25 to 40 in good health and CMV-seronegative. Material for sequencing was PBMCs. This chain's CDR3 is CASSHEHKGLADTQYF. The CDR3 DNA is TGCGCCAGCAGCCATGAACACAAGGGGCTTGCAGATACGCAGTATTTT.